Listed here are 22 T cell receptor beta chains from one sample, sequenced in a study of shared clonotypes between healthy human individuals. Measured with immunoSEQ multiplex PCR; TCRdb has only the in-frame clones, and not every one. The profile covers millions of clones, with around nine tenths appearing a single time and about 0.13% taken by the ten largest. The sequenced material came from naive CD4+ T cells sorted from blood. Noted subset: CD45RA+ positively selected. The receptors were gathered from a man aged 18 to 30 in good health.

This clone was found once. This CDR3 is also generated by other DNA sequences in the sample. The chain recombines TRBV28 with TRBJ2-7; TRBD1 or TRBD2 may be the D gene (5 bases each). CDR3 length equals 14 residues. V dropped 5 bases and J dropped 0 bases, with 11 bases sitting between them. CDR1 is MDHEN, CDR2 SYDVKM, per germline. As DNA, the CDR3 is TGTGCCAGCAGTCTCACCGGGACCTCCTACGAGCAGTACTTC. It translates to CASSLTGTSYEQYF.

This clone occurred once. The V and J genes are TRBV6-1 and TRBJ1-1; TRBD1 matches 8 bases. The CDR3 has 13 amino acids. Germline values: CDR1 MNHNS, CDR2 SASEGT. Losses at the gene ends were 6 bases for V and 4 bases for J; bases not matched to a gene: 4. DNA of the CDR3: TGTGCCAGCAGGGGGGGACAGGCCACTGAAGCTTTCTTT. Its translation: CASRGGQATEAFF.

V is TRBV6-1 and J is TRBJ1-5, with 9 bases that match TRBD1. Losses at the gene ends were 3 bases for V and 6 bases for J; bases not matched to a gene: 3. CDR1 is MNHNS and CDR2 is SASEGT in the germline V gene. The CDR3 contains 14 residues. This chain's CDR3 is CASSDGDRVQPQHF. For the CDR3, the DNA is TGTGCCAGCAGTGATGGGGACAGGGTTCAGCCCCAGCATTTT.

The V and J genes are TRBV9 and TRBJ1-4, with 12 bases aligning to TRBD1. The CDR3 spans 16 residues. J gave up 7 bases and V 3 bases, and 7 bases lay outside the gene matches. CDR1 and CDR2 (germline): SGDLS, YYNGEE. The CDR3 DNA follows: TGTGCCAGCAGCGAGGGACAGGGGGCGCCTGGTGAAAAACTGTTTTTT. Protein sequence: CASSEGQGAPGEKLFF. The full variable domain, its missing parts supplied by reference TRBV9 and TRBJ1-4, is DSGVTQTPKHLITATGQRVTLRCSPRSGDLSVYWYQQSLDQGLQFLIQYYNGEERAKGNILERFSAQQFPDLHSELNLSSLELGDSALYFCASSEGQGAPGEKLFFGSGTQLSVL.

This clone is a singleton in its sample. CDR3 loop: CAISIGQQNTEAFF. The CDR3 DNA reads TGTGCCATCAGCATAGGGCAGCAGAACACTGAAGCTTTCTTT. The chain employs TRBV10-3 and TRBJ1-1; D call uncertain. CDR1 ENHRY and CDR2 SYGVKD come from the germline V gene. The V end was cut by 6 bases, the J end by 1 base, with 12 bases between. This CDR3 has 14 residues.

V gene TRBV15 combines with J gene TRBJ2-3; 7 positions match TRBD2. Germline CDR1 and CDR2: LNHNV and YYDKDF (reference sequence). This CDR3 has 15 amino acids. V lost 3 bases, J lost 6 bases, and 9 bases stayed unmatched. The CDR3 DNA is TGTGCCACCAGCAGTGCCCAGCGGGGCGATGATACGCAGTATTTT. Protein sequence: CATSSAQRGDDTQYF.

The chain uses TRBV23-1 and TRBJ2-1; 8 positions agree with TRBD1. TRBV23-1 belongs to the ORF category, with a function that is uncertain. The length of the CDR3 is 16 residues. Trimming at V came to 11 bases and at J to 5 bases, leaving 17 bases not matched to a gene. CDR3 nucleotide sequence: TGCGCCGCCCCTCCCCGGACAGGGAACCGTAACAATGAGCAGTTCTTC. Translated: CAAPPRTGNRNNEQFF.

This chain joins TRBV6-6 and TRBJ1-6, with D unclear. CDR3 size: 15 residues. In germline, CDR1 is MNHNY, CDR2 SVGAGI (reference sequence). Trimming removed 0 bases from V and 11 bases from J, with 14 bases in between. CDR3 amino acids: CASSYSITAPPPLHF. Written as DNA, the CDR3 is TGTGCCAGCAGTTACTCGATCACCGCTCCCCCACCCCTCCACTTT.

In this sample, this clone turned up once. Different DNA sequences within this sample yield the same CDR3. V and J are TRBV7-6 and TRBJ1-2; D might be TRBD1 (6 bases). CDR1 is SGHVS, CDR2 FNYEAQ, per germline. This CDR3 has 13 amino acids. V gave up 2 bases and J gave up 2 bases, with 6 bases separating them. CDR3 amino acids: CASSLQGNYGYTF. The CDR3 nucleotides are TGTGCCAGCAGCTTACAGGGGAACTATGGCTACACCTTC.

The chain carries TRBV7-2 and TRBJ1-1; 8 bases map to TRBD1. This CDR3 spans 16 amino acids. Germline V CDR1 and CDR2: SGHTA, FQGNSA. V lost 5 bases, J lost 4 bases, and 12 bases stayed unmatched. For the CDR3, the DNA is TGTGCCAGCAGCCAGTCCCCGGACAGGGTCTTCACTGAAGCTTTCTTT. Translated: CASSQSPDRVFTEAFF.

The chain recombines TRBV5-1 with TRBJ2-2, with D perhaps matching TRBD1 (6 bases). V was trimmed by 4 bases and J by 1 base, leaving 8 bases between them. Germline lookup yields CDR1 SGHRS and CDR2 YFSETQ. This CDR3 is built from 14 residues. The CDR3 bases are TGCGCCAGCAGCGAACAGGGGAACACCGGGGAGCTGTTTTTT. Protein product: CASSEQGNTGELFF.

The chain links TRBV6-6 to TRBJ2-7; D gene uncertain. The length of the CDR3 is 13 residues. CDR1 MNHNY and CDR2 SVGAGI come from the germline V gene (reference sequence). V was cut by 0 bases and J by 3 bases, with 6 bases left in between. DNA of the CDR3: TGTGCCAGCAGTTACTCCGACTTCTACGAGCAGTACTTC. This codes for CASSYSDFYEQYF.

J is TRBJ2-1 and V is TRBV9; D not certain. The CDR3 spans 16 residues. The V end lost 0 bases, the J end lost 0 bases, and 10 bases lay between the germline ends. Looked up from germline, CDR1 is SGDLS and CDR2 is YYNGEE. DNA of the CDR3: TGTGCCAGCAGCGTAGTTGGAGACCTCTCCTACAATGAGCAGTTCTTC. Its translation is CASSVVGDLSYNEQFF. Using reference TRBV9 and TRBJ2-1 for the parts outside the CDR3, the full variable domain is DSGVTQTPKHLITATGQRVTLRCSPRSGDLSVYWYQQSLDQGLQFLIQYYNGEERAKGNILERFSAQQFPDLHSELNLSSLELGDSALYFCASSVVGDLSYNEQFFGPGTRLTVL.

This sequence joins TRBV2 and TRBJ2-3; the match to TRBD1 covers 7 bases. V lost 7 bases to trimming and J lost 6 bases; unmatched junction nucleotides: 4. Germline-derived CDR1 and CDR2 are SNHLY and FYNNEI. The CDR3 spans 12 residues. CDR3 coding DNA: TGTGCCAGCAACAGGGGCGGGGATACGCAGTATTTT. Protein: CASNRGGDTQYF. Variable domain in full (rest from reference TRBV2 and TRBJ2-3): EPEVTQTPSHQVTQMGQEVILRCVPISNHLYFYWYRQILGQKVEFLVSFYNNEISEKSEIFDDQFSVERPDGSNFTLKIRSTKLEDSAMYFCASNRGGDTQYFGPGTRLTVL.

The CDR3 DNA is TGTGCCAGCAGCCCCCGGGCTCCCTATGGCTACACCTTC. Translation: CASSPRAPYGYTF. V gene TRBV28 combines with J gene TRBJ1-2; D not certain. Trimming removed 6 bases at V and 4 bases at J, with 12 bases between. Per germline, CDR1 MDHEN and CDR2 SYDVKM. The CDR3 spans 13 residues.

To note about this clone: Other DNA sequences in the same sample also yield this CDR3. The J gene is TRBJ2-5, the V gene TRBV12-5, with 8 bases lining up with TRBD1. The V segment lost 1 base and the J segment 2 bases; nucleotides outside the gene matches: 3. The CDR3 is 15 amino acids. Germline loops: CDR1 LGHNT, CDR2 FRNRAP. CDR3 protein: CASGLGTGKQETQYF. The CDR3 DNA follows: TGTGCTAGTGGTTTGGGGACAGGGAAACAAGAGACCCAGTACTTC.

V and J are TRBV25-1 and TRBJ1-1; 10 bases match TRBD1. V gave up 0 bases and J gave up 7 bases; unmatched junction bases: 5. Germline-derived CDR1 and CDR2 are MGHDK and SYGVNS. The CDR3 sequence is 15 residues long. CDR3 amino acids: CASSEYGGQGYEAFF. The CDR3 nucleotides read TGTGCCAGCAGTGAATATGGGGGACAGGGGTATGAAGCTTTCTTT. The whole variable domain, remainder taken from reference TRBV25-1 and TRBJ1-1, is EADIYQTPRYLVIGTGKKITLECSQTMGHDKMYWYQQDPGMELHLIHYSYGVNSTEKGDLSSESTVSRIRTEHFPLTLESARPSHTSQYLCASSEYGGQGYEAFFGQGTRLTVV.

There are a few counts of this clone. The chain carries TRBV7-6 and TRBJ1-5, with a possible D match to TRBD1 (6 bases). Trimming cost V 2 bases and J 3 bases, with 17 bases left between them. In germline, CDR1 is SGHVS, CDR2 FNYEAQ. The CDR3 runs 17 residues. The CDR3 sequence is CASSLYPKGQINQPQHF. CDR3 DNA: TGTGCCAGCAGCTTATACCCCAAAGGACAGATCAATCAGCCCCAGCATTTT.

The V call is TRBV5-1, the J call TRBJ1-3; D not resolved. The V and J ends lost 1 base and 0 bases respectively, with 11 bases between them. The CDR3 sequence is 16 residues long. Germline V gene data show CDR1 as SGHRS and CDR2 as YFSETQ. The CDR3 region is CASSLTQAFSGNTIYF. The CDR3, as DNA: TGCGCCAGCAGCTTGACCCAGGCCTTCTCTGGAAACACCATATATTTT.

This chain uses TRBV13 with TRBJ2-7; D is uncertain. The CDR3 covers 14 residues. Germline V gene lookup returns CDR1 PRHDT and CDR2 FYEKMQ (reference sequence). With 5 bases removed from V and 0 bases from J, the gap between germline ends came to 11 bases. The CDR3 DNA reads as TGTGCCAGCAGCCGAGGACCTAGCTCCTACGAGCAGTACTTC. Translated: CASSRGPSSYEQYF.

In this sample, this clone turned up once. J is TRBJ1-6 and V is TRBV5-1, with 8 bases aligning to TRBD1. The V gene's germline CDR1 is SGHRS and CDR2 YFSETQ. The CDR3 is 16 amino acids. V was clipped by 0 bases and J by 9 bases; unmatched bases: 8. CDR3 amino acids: CASSLVGDRGSSPLHF. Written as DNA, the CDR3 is TGCGCCAGCAGCTTGGTGGGAGACAGGGGAAGTTCACCCCTCCACTTT.

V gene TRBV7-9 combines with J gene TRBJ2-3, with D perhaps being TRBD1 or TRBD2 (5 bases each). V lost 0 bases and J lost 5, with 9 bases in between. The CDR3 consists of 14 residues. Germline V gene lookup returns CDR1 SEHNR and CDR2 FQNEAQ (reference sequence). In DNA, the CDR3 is TGTGCCAGCAGCTTAGCGGGGGACCTAGATACGCAGTATTTT. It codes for CASSLAGDLDTQYF.